The rows below give T cell receptor beta chains drawn from one sample of a study of blood T cell repertoires in COVID-19. Produced via immunoSEQ multiplex PCR; TCRdb's table is partial and in-frame only. The repertoire holds approximately 25,000 clones, with roughly nine tenths as singletons. Sequenced sample: peripheral blood. Receptors were obtained from a man aged 65 to 79 with active COVID-19. Each CDR3 is given with its conserved first and last residue. Each record gives: V gene, CDR3 protein.

TRBV7-3 | CASSSQGANTGEAFF
TRBV13 | CASRGAFTGELFF
TRBV18 | CASSPPRSGGQPLNTEAFF
TRBV9 | CASSVRSGGPLQEQFF
TRBV7-8 | CASRPLQITDRRSYEQYF
TRBV30 | CAWSLAVSTSRQYF
TRBV19 | CASSIGGSTEAFF
TRBV24-1 | CATSELGTSGSLNEQFF
TRBV7-6 | CASSIPGQLGNEQFF
TRBV2 | CASIRGMGDQPQHF
TRBV11-3 | CASSSSGRVGEQFF
TRBV18 | CASSPQGGPGGDYGYTF
TRBV6-5 | CASSYSAGGNGYTF
TRBV5-1 | CASSLDGAGANVLTF
TRBV24-1 | CATSEEAGMSYNEQFF
TRBV11-2 | CASRTGVLGETQYF
TRBV18 | CASSPNGGKVAGELFF